This T cell receptor (beta chain) came from a study of T cells in Graves' hyperthyroidism and ophthalmopathy. Over 18 months, lack of ophthalmopathy progression marked Graves' hyperthyroidism as stable. Subjects aged 18 to 65 presented with newly diagnosed hyperthyroidism of less than 2 months' duration. Notes on the study in general: In the analysis, a 13 V-J model separated ophthalmopathy from stable hyperthyroidism.

Authors of the study amplified TCR beta CDR3 regions from RNA transcripts. The TCR CDR3 was amplified in a first-round RT-PCR using the HTBI primer set. TCRdb reanalysed the multiplex PCR reads using MiXCR and keeps one entry per CDR3 protein. The data show just over 550,000 distinct CDR3 sequences, approximately 44% seen once. Concerning this clonotype: Its antigen is unknown.

Germline CDR1 and CDR2: ENHRY and SYGVKD. The CDR3 contains 13 residues. Trimming stripped 10 bases from V and 0 bases from J, with 13 bases between. The genes are TRBV10-3 and TRBJ2-7; D is possibly TRBD1 (6 bases). The receptor was isolated from a woman under 30 with Graves' hyperthyroidism. The source material was peripheral blood or thyroid tissue (not recorded which). The CDR3 region is CASIGTPSYEQYF. The CDR3 DNA reads as TGTGCCAGCATCGGGACACCCTCCTACGAGCAGTACTTC.